The clone carrying this T cell receptor (beta chain) has only a few counts. Its antigen is still unknown. This entry comes from a study of cytomegalovirus exposure and HLA in healthy donors. Findings of the study overall: Most TCR sequences were uncommon, yet certain public TCRs appeared in many donors. The authors listed 150 to 200 TCR beta chains as cytomegalovirus-associated.

The repertoire was sequenced with immunoSEQ multiplex PCR; TCRdb's copy has only in-frame clones and lacks some. This sample has over 200,000 clones, with around 90% found just once. The trim removed 8 bases at V and 3 bases at J, leaving 10 bases unmatched. This CDR3 comprises 14 residues. The V gene's germline CDR1 is MDHEN and CDR2 SYDVKM. This TCR was sampled from a woman aged 18-29 years in good health and CMV-seropositive. What was sequenced was PBMCs. The chain combines TRBV28 with TRBJ2-7; TRBD2 matches at 7 bases. This CDR3 reads CASLKGGFLYEQYF. As DNA, the CDR3 is TGTGCCAGCCTTAAGGGAGGGTTTCTCTACGAGCAGTACTTC.